The source of this TCR beta chain is a study of CD8+ T cells in alopecia areata. Study-level points and caveats: Besides other cells, scalp samples also yield sequences of resident alphabeta T cells from normal skin.

V was shortened by 0 bases and J by 9 bases, with 4 bases between the two germline ends. Germline lookup yields CDR1 SGDLS and CDR2 YYNGEE. CDR3 size: 11 residues. In each case, RNA was isolated and then reverse transcribed into cDNA as the sequencing template. Data came from immunoSEQ multiplex PCR; TCRdb stores just in-frame clones and leaves some out. This table holds around 4,300 clones, over 55% found once. On this clone: What it recognizes is unknown.

As for treatment: oral pan-JAK inhibitor, 5-10 mg twice daily. Specimens obtained from alopecia areata patients comprised lesional scalp punch biopsies and peripheral blood. The TCR originated in a human donor with alopecia areata. This chain links TRBV9 with TRBJ2-1; D is unresolved. This specimen was skin, taken at approximately week 36, from a patient treated with tofacitinib. This CDR3 reads CASSVEGEQFF. CDR3 DNA: TGTGCCAGCAGCGTAGAGGGTGAGCAGTTCTTC.